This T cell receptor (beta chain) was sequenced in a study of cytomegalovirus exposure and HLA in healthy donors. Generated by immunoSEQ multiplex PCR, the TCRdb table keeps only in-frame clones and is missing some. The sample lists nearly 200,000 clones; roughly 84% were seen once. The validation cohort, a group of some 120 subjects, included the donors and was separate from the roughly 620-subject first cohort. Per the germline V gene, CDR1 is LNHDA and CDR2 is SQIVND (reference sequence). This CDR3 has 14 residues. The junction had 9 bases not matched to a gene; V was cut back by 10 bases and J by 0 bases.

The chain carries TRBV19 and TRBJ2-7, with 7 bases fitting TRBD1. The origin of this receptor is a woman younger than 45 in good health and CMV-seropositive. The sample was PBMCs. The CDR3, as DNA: TGTGCCATCCGGCCGACAGGGAGCTCCTACGAGCAGTACTTC. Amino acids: CAIRPTGSSYEQYF.